One TCR beta chain is described in this entry. This clonotype was found many times. The clone's antigen remains unknown. Base qualities are not provided; no much larger clone lies one nucleotide away. Library method: PCR. The sequencing machine was an Illumina HiSeq 2500. TCR library preparation used molecular barcoding, with unique molecular identifiers applied to normalize quantification of the TCRbeta repertoire. TCRdb's own reprocessing of the public reads used fastp at Q25 and MiXCR and kept productive beta chains. Every CDR3 protein is listed once, alongside the most common genes and DNA of its rows. The sample table holds about 300,000 distinct CDR3 sequences, of which roughly 8.2% were seen once. Clones ranked in the top ten supply approximately 9% of the sample. V trim: 1 base; J trim: 1 base; unmatched bases: 3. CDR1 DFQATT and CDR2 SNEGSKA were looked up in the germline V gene (reference sequence). Reading from cysteine to phenylalanine, the CDR3 counts 14 amino acids. Left in the record is the CDR3 DNA by itself, 42 bases read in frame from the first base.

The treatment or condition label of this sample denotes: allogeneic hematopoietic cell transplantation with graft depleted of TCRalphabeta T cells and CD19 B cells. TCRalphabeta/CD19-depleted allogeneic hematopoietic cell grafts were given to the transplant recipients, all of whom were children. The sample originates from a study of T-cell reconstitution after alpha-beta-depleted transplantation in children listed by TCRdb under 2016. Regarding the complete study: T-cell immune reconstitution after TCRalphabeta/CD19-depleted allogeneic hematopoietic cell transplantation in children was quantitatively tracked in the study by means of TCR repertoire profiling.

What the study reported, not specific to this receptor: Hyperexpanded clone frequencies declined over subsequent months; after one year, T-cell counts and TCRbeta diversity were mostly attributed to newly produced T cells. In some patients, the high TCRbeta diversity seen at day 60 was put down to recipient T cells and intrathymic progenitors that had survived conditioning. The apparently early alphabetaT-cell count recovery about two months after transplant was reportedly dependent on only several hundred rapidly expanded clones derived from non-depleted graft cells.

The starting material was peripheral blood, obtained 360 days after TCRalphabeta/CD19-depleted stem cell transplant. Here the chain combines TRBV20-1 and TRBJ1-1, with 7 junctional bases fitting TRBD1. This clonotype originated in a female patient aged 2-10 years who had a stem cell transplant for Fanconi anemia, so the T cells may come from the graft donor. CDR3 sequence: CSARGDRENTEAFF. The DNA reads as follows: TGCAGTGCTAGAGGCGACAGGGAGAACACTGAAGCTTTCTTT.